This TCR beta chain comes out of a study of cytomegalovirus exposure and HLA in healthy donors. There are a few counts of this clone. Trimming left V 5 bases short and J 7 bases short, with 18 bases between. Germline lookup yields CDR1 MNHEY and CDR2 SVGAGI. CDR3 length: 14 amino acids. 13 Jbeta primers and 60 Vbeta primers were used for the PCR. Some clones are missing from TCRdb's copy, which holds only in-frame ones; the method was immunoSEQ multiplex PCR. The sample records over 50,000 clones, 75% to 85% being singletons. The genes are TRBV6-5 and TRBJ2-7; unclear D gene. Sequencing was done on a sample of PBMCs. This clonotype was obtained from a man aged 45 to 65 in good health and CMV-seropositive. CDR3 DNA: TGTGCCAGCAGTCGCCGGAGCTATGGAGAAGAGCAGTACTTC. It is translated as CASSRRSYGEEQYF.